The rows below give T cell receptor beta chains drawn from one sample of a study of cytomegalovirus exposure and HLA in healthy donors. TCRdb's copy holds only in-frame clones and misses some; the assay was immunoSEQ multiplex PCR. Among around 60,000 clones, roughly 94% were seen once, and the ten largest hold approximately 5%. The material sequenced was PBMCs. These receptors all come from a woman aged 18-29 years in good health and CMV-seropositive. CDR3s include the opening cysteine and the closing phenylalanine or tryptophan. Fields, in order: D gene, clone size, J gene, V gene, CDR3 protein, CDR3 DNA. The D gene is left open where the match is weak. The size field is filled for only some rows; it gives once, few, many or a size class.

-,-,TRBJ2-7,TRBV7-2,CASSLVAGNPYEQYF,TGTGCCAGCAGCTTAGTGGCAGGGAACCCCTACGAGCAGTACTTC
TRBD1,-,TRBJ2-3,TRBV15,CATSRAQGAHTQYF,TGTGCCACCAGCAGAGCACAGGGGGCGCATACGCAGTATTTT
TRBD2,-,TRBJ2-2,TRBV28,CASNPGGGTGELFF,TGTGCCAGCAATCCGGGGGGGGGCACCGGGGAGCTGTTTTTT
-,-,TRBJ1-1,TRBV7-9,CASSLGTRERAFF,TGTGCCAGCAGCTTAGGGACCCGGGAGCGAGCTTTCTTT
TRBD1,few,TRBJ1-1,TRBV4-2,CASSGGRGDTGGSSGTEAFF,TGTGCCAGCAGCGGGGGTAGGGGGGATACAGGGGGATCCTCTGGCACTGAAGCTTTCTTT
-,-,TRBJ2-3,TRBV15,CATSRDDSYIHTDTQYF,TGTGCCACCAGCAGAGATGACAGTTACATTCACACAGATACGCAGTATTTT
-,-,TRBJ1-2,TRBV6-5,CASRGLDYGYTF,TGTGCCAGCAGGGGGCTCGACTATGGCTACACCTTC
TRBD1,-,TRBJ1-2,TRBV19,CASTPTRDRVNYGYTF,TGTGCCAGTACCCCAACCCGGGACAGGGTGAACTATGGCTACACCTTC
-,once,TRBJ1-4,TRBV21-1,CASSKAAQGEWEKLFF,TGTGCCAGCAGCAAAGCAGCACAGGGTGAGTGGGAAAAACTGTTTTTT
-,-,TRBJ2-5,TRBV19,CASSQKLGGVGQETQYF,TGTGCCAGTAGCCAGAAGCTTGGCGGGGTAGGGCAAGAGACCCAGTACTTC
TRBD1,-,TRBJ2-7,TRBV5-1,CASSLAGQGTGEQYF,TGCGCCAGCAGCTTGGCCGGACAGGGGACGGGGGAGCAGTACTTC
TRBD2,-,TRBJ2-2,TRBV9,CASEGLAGGDTGELFF,TGTGCCAGCGAGGGACTAGCGGGGGGCGATACCGGGGAGCTGTTTTTT
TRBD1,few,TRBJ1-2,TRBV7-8,CASSLGQGEGYTF,TGTGCCAGCAGCTTGGGACAGGGCGAGGGCTACACCTTC
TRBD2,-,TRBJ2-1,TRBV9,CASSERTSGEGEQFF,TGTGCCAGCAGCGAACGGACTAGCGGGGAAGGTGAGCAGTTCTTC
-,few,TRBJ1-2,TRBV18,CASSPRQGGGGYTF,TGTGCCAGCTCACCACGGCAGGGTGGAGGGGGCTACACCTTC
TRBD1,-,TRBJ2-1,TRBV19,CASSIVTGGGIPYNEQFF,TGTGCCAGTAGTATCGTTACAGGGGGCGGGATCCCCTACAATGAGCAGTTCTTC
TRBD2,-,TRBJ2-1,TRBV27,CASSLSGGVSYNEQFF,TGTGCCAGCAGTTTGAGCGGGGGGGTTTCCTACAATGAGCAGTTCTTC
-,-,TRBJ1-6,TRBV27,CASSLPGNSPLHF,TGTGCCAGCAGTTTGCCAGGGAATTCACCCCTCCACTTT
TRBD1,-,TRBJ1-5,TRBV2,CASSDPRQGDSNQPQHF,TGTGCCAGCAGTGACCCTCGACAGGGGGATAGCAATCAGCCCCAGCATTTT
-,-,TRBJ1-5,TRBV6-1,CASSSEGSQPQHF,TGTGCCAGCAGTAGCGAGGGTAGTCAGCCCCAGCATTTT
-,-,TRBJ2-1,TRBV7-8,CASSPRTKDNEQFF,TGTGCCAGCAGTCCCCGGACTAAAGACAATGAGCAGTTCTTC
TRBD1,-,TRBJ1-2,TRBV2,CASSVTGDVGYTF,TGTGCCAGCAGCGTGACAGGGGACGTTGGCTACACCTTC
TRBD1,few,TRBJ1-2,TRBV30,CAWSAPDRQGPGYTF,TGTGCCTGGAGCGCCCCTGACCGACAGGGCCCTGGCTACACCTTC
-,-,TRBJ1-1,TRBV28,CASWEDGRNTEAFF,TGTGCCAGCTGGGAGGATGGTCGGAACACTGAAGCTTTCTTT
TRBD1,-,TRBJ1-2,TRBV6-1,CASSEAGQGLLNHGYTF,TGTGCCAGCAGTGAAGCGGGACAGGGGTTACTCAACCATGGCTACACCTTC
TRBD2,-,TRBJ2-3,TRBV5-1,CASSLAAGTPDTQYF,TGCGCCAGCAGCTTGGCAGCGGGAACGCCAGATACGCAGTATTTT
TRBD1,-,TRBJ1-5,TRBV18,CASSTGQGNQPQHF,TGTGCCAGCTCAACGGGACAGGGGAATCAGCCCCAGCATTTT
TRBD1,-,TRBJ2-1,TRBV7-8,CASSLGSGTGGEQFF,TGTGCCAGCAGCTTAGGGAGCGGGACAGGGGGAGAGCAGTTCTTC
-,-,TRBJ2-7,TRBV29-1,CSVEVADYEQYF,TGCAGCGTTGAAGTAGCAGACTACGAGCAGTACTTC
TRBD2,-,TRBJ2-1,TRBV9,CASSDGLAGGWDSYNEQFF,TGTGCCAGCAGCGACGGACTAGCGGGGGGGTGGGACTCCTACAATGAGCAGTTCTTC
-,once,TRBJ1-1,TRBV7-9,CASSSNRANTEAFF,TGTGCCAGCAGTTCGAACAGGGCAAACACTGAAGCTTTCTTT
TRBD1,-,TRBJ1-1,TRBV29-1,CSAGTGGFTEAFF,TGCAGCGCAGGGACAGGGGGCTTCACTGAAGCTTTCTTT
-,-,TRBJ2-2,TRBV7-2,CASSWGHGNGGELFF,TGTGCCAGCAGCTGGGGGCACGGGAACGGCGGGGAGCTGTTTTTT
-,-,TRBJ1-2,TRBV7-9,CASSLDSGSYGYTF,TGTGCCAGCAGCTTAGATTCTGGGAGCTATGGCTACACCTTC
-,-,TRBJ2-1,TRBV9,CASSVGGTSNEQFF,TGTGCCAGCAGCGTGGGCGGGACGAGCAATGAGCAGTTCTTC
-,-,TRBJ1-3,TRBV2,CASSVLESGNTIYF,TGTGCCAGCAGTGTTCTAGAGTCTGGAAACACCATATATTTT
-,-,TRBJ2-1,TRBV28,CASSLDLNEQFF,TGTGCCAGCAGCTTGGACTTGAATGAGCAGTTCTTC
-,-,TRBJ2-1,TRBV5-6,CASSLPPQYNEQFF,TGTGCCAGCAGTTTACCCCCCCAGTACAATGAGCAGTTCTTC
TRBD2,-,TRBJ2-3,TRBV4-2,CASSRGGASDTQYF,TGTGCCAGCAGCCGCGGGGGGGCCTCAGATACGCAGTATTTT
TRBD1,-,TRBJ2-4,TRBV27,CASSPRTGVEFRAKNIQYF,TGTGCCAGCAGTCCTAGGACAGGGGTGGAATTCCGAGCCAAAAACATTCAGTACTTC
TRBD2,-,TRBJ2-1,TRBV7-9,CASSIGLAVEQFF,TGTGCCAGCAGCATTGGACTAGCCGTCGAGCAGTTCTTC
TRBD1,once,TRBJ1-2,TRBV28,CASKGQNNYGYTF,TGTGCCAGCAAGGGACAGAATAACTATGGCTACACCTTC
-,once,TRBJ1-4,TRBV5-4,CASSLSGTNEKLFF,TGTGCCAGCAGCTTGTCCGGGACTAATGAAAAACTGTTTTTT
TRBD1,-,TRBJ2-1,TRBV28,CASSSIGQGTNEQFF,TGTGCCAGCAGTTCGATAGGACAGGGCACCAATGAGCAGTTCTTC
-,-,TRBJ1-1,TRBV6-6,CASWGGEAFF,TGTGCCAGTTGGGGGGGGGAAGCTTTCTTT
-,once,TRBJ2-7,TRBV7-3,CASPSEGRYHEQYF,TGTGCCAGCCCCTCGGAGGGCCGGTATCACGAGCAGTACTTC
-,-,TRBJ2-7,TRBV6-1,CASSERVRISEQYF,TGTGCCAGCAGTGAGAGGGTTAGAATCTCCGAGCAGTACTTC
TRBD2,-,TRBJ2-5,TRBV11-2,CASSPSQSGGYQETQYF,TGTGCCAGCAGCCCCTCCCAGTCCGGGGGGTACCAAGAGACCCAGTACTTC
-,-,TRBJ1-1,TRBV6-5,CASSYGGTEAFF,TGTGCCAGCAGTTACGGAGGCACTGAAGCTTTCTTT
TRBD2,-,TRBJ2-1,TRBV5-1,CASSFSSGIYNEQFF,TGCGCCAGCAGCTTTTCTAGCGGGATATACAATGAGCAGTTCTTC
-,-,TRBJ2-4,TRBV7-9,CASSSSAGLENIQYF,TGTGCCAGCAGCTCCTCAGCCGGGTTAGAAAACATTCAGTACTTC
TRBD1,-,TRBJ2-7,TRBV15,CATSRGTGSKYF,TGTGCCACCAGCAGGGGGACAGGGTCTAAGTACTTC
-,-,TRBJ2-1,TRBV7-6,CASSVDRLSSPEQFF,TGTGCCAGCAGCGTGGATAGACTGTCGTCCCCTGAGCAGTTCTTC
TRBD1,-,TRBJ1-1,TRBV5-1,CASGQGTEAFF,TGCGCCAGTGGACAGGGCACTGAAGCTTTCTTT
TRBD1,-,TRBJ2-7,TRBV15,CATSAGQGDYEQYF,TGTGCCACCAGCGCGGGACAGGGGGACTACGAGCAGTACTTC
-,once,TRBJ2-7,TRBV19,CASSIRSGLGEQYF,TGTGCCAGTAGTATAAGATCAGGGTTGGGAGAGCAGTACTTC
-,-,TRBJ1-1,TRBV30,CAWMGAFLTEAFF,TGTGCCTGGATGGGGGCGTTTTTGACTGAAGCTTTCTTT
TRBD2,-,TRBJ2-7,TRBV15,CATSRGTTSGAEYEQYF,TGTGCCACCAGCAGAGGCACTACTAGCGGGGCCGAGTACGAGCAGTACTTC
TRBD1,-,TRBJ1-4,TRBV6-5,CASSYSSGGNEKLFF,TGTGCCAGCAGTTACTCGTCAGGGGGGAATGAAAAACTGTTTTTT
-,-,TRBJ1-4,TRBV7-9,CASSLRDIPGTNEKLFF,TGTGCCAGCAGCTTAAGGGACATCCCTGGGACTAATGAAAAACTGTTTTTT